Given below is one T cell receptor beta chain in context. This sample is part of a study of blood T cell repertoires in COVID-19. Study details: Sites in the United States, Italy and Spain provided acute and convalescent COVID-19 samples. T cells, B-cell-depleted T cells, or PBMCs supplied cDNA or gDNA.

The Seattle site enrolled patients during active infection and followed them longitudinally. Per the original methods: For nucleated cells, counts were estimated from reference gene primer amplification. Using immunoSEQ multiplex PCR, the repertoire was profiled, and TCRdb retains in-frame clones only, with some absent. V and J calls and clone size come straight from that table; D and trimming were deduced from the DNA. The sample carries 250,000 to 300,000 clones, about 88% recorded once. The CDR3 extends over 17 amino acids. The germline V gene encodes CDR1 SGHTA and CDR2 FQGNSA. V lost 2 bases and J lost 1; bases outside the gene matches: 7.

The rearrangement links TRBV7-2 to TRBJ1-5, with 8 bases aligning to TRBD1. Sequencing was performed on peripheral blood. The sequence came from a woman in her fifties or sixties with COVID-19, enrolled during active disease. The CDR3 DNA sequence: TGTGCCAGCAGCTTACGCCCAGGGGGCAAGAGCAATCAGCCCCAGCATTTT. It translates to CASSLRPGGKSNQPQHF. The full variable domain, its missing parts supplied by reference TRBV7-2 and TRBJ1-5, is GAGVSQSPSNKVTEKGKDVELRCDPISGHTALYWYRQSLGQGLEFLIYFQGNSAPDKSGLPSDRFSAERTGGSVSTLTIQRTQQEDSAVYLCASSLRPGGKSNQPQHFGDGTRLSIL.